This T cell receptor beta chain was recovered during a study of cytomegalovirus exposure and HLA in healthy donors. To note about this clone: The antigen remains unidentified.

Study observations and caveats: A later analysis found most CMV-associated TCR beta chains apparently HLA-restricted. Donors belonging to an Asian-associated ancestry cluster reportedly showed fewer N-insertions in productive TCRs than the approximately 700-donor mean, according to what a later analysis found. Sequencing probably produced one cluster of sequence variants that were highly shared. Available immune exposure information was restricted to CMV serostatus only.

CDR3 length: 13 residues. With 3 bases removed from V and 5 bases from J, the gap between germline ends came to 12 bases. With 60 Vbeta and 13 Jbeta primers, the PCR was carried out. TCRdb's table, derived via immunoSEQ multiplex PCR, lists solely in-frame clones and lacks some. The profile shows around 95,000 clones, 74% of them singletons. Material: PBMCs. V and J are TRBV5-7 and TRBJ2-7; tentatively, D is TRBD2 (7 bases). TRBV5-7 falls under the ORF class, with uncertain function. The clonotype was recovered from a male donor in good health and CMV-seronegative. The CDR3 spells CASSWGRGDEQYF. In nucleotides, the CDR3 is TGTGCCAGCAGCTGGGGGAGGGGGGACGAGCAGTACTTC.